Listed below are T cell receptor beta chains from one sample, sequenced in a study of cytotoxic CD8 clonotypes in ibrutinib-treated CLL. Sequenced by immunoSEQ multiplex PCR; TCRdb stores in-frame clones only, minus some. The sample shows around 330,000 clones, around 66% of them seen only once. The sample consisted of PBMCs, taken after 36 months of ibrutinib treatment. The receptors stem from a human donor with chronic lymphocytic leukemia. Both conserved end residues are part of each CDR3. Rows give clone size only sometimes, using once, few, many, or a class for an expanded clone.

TRBJ1-5 | . | TRBV18 | CASSPRSNQPQHF
TRBJ2-3 | . | TRBV13 | CASSQRGAAATDTQYF
TRBJ2-1 | . | TRBV6-5 | CASSGGTGGFGEQFF
TRBJ2-2 | . | TRBV5-5 | CASSSPGGLTGELFF
TRBJ2-7 | . | TRBV10-3 | CAISLSADEQYF
TRBJ1-6 | . | TRBV18 | CASSLGGSSYNSPLHF
TRBJ2-5 | . | TRBV7-3 | CASSRRGLAGKETQYF
TRBJ1-1 | . | TRBV6-1 | CASSEGQGNTEAFF
TRBJ1-1 | few | TRBV15 | CATSRVTGGTEAFF
TRBJ2-3 | few | TRBV5-6 | CASSFRPTSASTDTQYF
TRBJ2-1 | few | TRBV19 | CASSTGQATRREQFF
TRBJ1-1 | . | TRBV4-1 | CASSQGTVVNTEAFF
TRBJ1-5 | few | TRBV5-8 | CASSFFTGADNNQPQHF
TRBJ1-5 | . | TRBV27 | CASSLFGDHQPQHF
TRBJ2-7 | . | TRBV11-1 | CASSLAGGQGVHEQYF
TRBJ2-5 | . | TRBV7-2 | CASSSSETQYF
TRBJ1-6 | . | TRBV6-5 | CASSYLRVGDSPLHF
TRBJ1-5 | few | TRBV2 | CASKRGQWSNQPQHF
TRBJ2-7 | . | TRBV5-1 | CASSRAAGNPEWRYF
TRBJ2-3 | . | TRBV25-1 | CASSGVSTDTQYF
TRBJ1-2 | . | TRBV13 | CASSFRRQGRSYGYTF
TRBJ1-2 | . | TRBV6-1 | CASSDSGILAYGYTF
TRBJ1-5 | . | TRBV4-1 | CASSQAPWGSNQPQHF